The 18 T cell receptor beta chains in this list originate from one sample, sequenced in a study of CD8+ T cells in alopecia areata. Described treatment: oral pan-JAK inhibitor, 5-10 mg twice daily. The sequencing template was cDNA reverse transcribed from extracted RNA. Method: immunoSEQ multiplex PCR; TCRdb's copy keeps in-frame clones and lacks some. The profile covers a few hundred thousand clones, with around three fifths appearing a single time and approximately 1.4% taken by the ten largest. Sequenced material: CD4+ T cells sorted from blood, taken at week 4, from a patient treated with tofacitinib. These receptors originate from a human donor with alopecia areata.

The chain carries TRBV29-1 and TRBJ2-5, with 8 bases lining up with TRBD2. The CDR3 has 13 residues. Germline V gene sequence: CDR1 SQVTM, CDR2 ANQGSEA. Trimming cost V 4 bases and J 4 bases; bases outside gene matches: 5. CDR3 nucleotide sequence: TGCAGCGTTGGGGGACTAGTAGGAGAGACCCAGTACTTC. Amino acid sequence: CSVGGLVGETQYF.

The CDR3 coding sequence is TGTGCCAGCAGCCTTACTAGCGGGGGGCAAACGCAGTATTTT. Protein: CASSLTSGGQTQYF. This chain joins TRBV5-6 and TRBJ2-3; TRBD2 matches at 12 bases. Unmatched junction bases numbered 6, after V lost 4 bases and J lost 9 bases. The CDR3 is made up of 14 amino acids. Germline V CDR1 and CDR2: SGHDT, YYEEEE.

The chain joins TRBV5-4 to TRBJ2-5; D is unresolved. The J call may be mistaken, given a closer DNA end match to TRBJ2-7. The CDR3 loop spans 14 amino acids. Per the germline V gene, CDR1 is SGHNT and CDR2 is YYREEE (reference sequence). This CDR3 reads CASSLEKHSYEQYF. The CDR3 DNA is TGTGCCAGCAGCTTGGAAAAGCACTCCTACGAGCAGTACTTC.

This sequence joins TRBV11-2 and TRBJ2-1; TRBD1 is a possible D gene (6 bases). The CDR3 contains 16 residues. Germline V CDR1 and CDR2: SGHAT, FQNNGV. Trimming removed 5 bases at V and 1 base at J, with 15 bases between. The CDR3 region has the DNA TGTGCCAGCAGCCTCGGTATTAGGGGGTCCTACAATGAGCAGTTCTTC. Translated: CASSLGIRGSYNEQFF.

The V gene is TRBV5-6, the J gene TRBJ1-2, with a weak D call TRBD1 (6 bases). This CDR3 contains 13 residues. Germline CDR1 is SGHDT and CDR2 is YYEEEE. The V end lost 5 bases, the J end lost 2 bases, and 10 bases lay between the germline ends. The CDR3 spells CASRPGENYGYTF. The DNA of the CDR3 is TGTGCCAGCAGACCAGGGGAAAACTATGGCTACACCTTC.

This clone was seen a single time. The chain is built from TRBV5-6 and TRBJ1-1; 7 nucleotides line up with TRBD1. V shed 4 bases, J shed 1 base, and the junction held 10 bases outside the gene matches. This CDR3 has 16 amino acids. The V gene's germline CDR1 is SGHDT and CDR2 YYEEEE. CDR3 sequence (DNA): TGTGCCAGCAGCCCCCGACAGGGTGGGAGGAACACTGAAGCTTTCTTT. It encodes CASSPRQGGRNTEAFF.

The chain combines TRBV7-6 with TRBJ1-4; D not resolved. Germline CDR1 SGHVS, CDR2 FNYEAQ. Trimming removed 2 bases at V and 0 bases at J, with 7 bases between. This CDR3 has 15 residues. The CDR3 here is CASSLSHPTNEKLFF. In DNA, the CDR3 is TGTGCCAGCAGCTTATCCCACCCAACTAATGAAAAACTGTTTTTT. Looking up the rest from reference TRBV7-6 and TRBJ1-4 gives the full variable domain: GAGVSQSPRYKVTKRGQDVALRCDPISGHVSLYWYRQALGQGPEFLTYFNYEAQQDKSGLPNDRFSAERPEGSISTLTIQRTEQRDSAMYRCASSLSHPTNEKLFFGSGTQLSVL.

This sequence joins TRBV5-1 and TRBJ2-2; no definite D call. The CDR3 runs 14 residues. With 7 bases removed from V and 6 bases from J, the gap between germline ends came to 16 bases. Germline V gene sequence: CDR1 SGHRS, CDR2 YFSETQ. The CDR3 sequence is CASSPQVMPGELFF. The CDR3 DNA follows: TGCGCCAGCTCACCCCAGGTCATGCCCGGGGAGCTGTTTTTT.

Ten or more counts support this clone. The rearrangement uses TRBV4-3 and TRBJ1-1; D remains unclear. The germline gives CDR1 LGHNA, CDR2 YSLEER. The CDR3 is made up of 13 amino acids. Between the trimmed V and J ends, which lost 4 bases and 1 base, there was a span of 7 bases. The CDR3 nucleotides read TGCGCCAGCAGCCGGGCTGCGAACACTGAAGCTTTCTTT. Translated: CASSRAANTEAFF.

The table lists this clone with a count of one. V and J are TRBV7-8 and TRBJ1-2, with 8 nucleotides matching TRBD1. This CDR3 is 13 amino acids long. V was pared by 5 bases and J by 5 bases, with 4 bases of the junction left unmatched. Germline assignment: CDR1 SGHVS and CDR2 FQNEAQ. The DNA for the CDR3 is TGTGCCAGCAGCACAAGACAGGGGTATGGCTACACCTTC. As protein: CASSTRQGYGYTF.

This sequence joins TRBV30 and TRBJ1-2, with 8 nucleotides matching TRBD1. The germline gives CDR1 GTSNPN, CDR2 SVGIG (reference sequence). V dropped 0 bases and J dropped 4; count of bases not matched to a gene: 1. The CDR3 loop spans 13 amino acids. The CDR3 nucleotides read TGTGCCTGGAGTGTGGGGACAGGCTATGGCTACACCTTC. This gives the protein CAWSVGTGYGYTF.

CDR3: CACAGSGANVLTF. DNA of the CDR3: TGTGCCTGTGCGGGATCTGGGGCCAACGTCCTGACTTTC. The chain couples TRBV30 to TRBJ2-6; D is perhaps TRBD2 (6 bases). Germline values: CDR1 GTSNPN, CDR2 SVGIG (reference sequence). V lost 6 bases and J 1 base, leaving 7 bases between the germline ends. The CDR3 is 13 amino acids.

J is TRBJ2-7 and V is TRBV6-1; a weak D match, TRBD1 (5 bases). From germline, CDR1 is MNHNS and CDR2 SASEGT. The CDR3 is 12 residues long. Trimming left V 4 bases short and J 8 bases short, with 12 bases between. The CDR3 bases are TGTGCCAGCAGTGCAACAGGTGGCAAGCAGTACTTC. Protein: CASSATGGKQYF.

This clone was counted a few times. The chain uses TRBV6-5 and TRBJ2-2; a weak D match, TRBD1 (7 bases). This CDR3 spans 14 amino acids. The germline CDR1 and CDR2 sequences are MNHEY and SVGAGI. Trimming removed 7 bases at V and 2 bases at J, with 11 bases between. The CDR3 region is CASKEGANTGELFF. The CDR3, as DNA: TGTGCCAGCAAGGAGGGGGCAAACACCGGGGAGCTGTTTTTT.

The chain combines TRBV5-1 with TRBJ2-3; possible D gene TRBD2, 5 bases. The germline gives CDR1 SGHRS, CDR2 YFSETQ. Trimming removed 4 bases from V and 3 bases from J, with 15 bases in between. The CDR3 consists of 15 residues. Here the CDR3 DNA reads TGCGCCAGCAGCGTACGAGGGATCTTGACAGATACGCAGTATTTT. Translated, it gives CASSVRGILTDTQYF. Filled out from reference TRBV5-1 and TRBJ2-3, the complete variable domain reads KAGVTQTPRYLIKTRGQQVTLSCSPISGHRSVSWYQQTPGQGLQFLFEYFSETQRNKGNFPGRFSGRQFSNSRSEMNVSTLELGDSALYLCASSVRGILTDTQYFGPGTRLTVL.

CDR3 nucleotide sequence: TGTGCCTGCGACCGGGGACAGACTAACTATGGCTACACCTTC. It specifies CACDRGQTNYGYTF. The V and J genes are TRBV30 and TRBJ1-2; 7 bases are shared with TRBD1. Germline trimming cut 6 bases from V and 0 bases from J; bases unmatched to any gene: 7. CDR1 and CDR2 from the germline V gene are GTSNPN and SVGIG (reference sequence). CDR3 size: 14 residues.

To note about this clone: This specimen includes other DNA sequences encoding the same CDR3. V is TRBV30 and J is TRBJ1-2; D unresolved. Deletions cut 3 bases from V and 4 bases from J, with 6 bases between. Looked up from germline, CDR1 is GTSNPN and CDR2 is SVGIG (reference sequence). This CDR3 region has 11 residues. CDR3 region: CAWRGFYGYTF. As DNA, the CDR3 is TGTGCCTGGAGAGGATTCTATGGCTACACCTTC.

The CDR3 sequence: CASSSRLAGGTSTDTQYF. In DNA form, the CDR3 reads TGCGCCAGCAGCTCGCGACTAGCGGGGGGGACTAGCACAGATACGCAGTATTTT. The chain employs TRBV5-1 and TRBJ2-3; TRBD2 aligns across 14 bases. Germline CDR1 and CDR2: SGHRS and YFSETQ. The CDR3 loop spans 18 amino acids. J lost 0 bases, V lost 3 bases, and 6 bases had no gene match.